This T cell receptor beta chain was retrieved from a study of human T cells and chemical hapten exposure. TCRdb used MiXCR to reprocess the RACE reads, holding one entry per CDR3 protein. This sample has around 70,000 distinct CDR3 sequences, with roughly 6.6% found just once. Noted time point: healthy volunteer bleed at 6 weeks. Unfractionated whole blood was the source from which total RNA was extracted. The table lists this clonotype with many counts. The CDR3 runs to 14 residues. Germline values: CDR1 WNHNN, CDR2 SYGVQD (reference sequence). The V gene end was trimmed by 5 bases and the J gene end by 5 bases; junction bases not matched to a gene: 7.

The receptor was derived from a female donor in good health. Some clones in this sample may be carry-over from other donors' samples. This chain connects TRBV10-1 to TRBJ2-7; 9 bases match TRBD2. Sequences were obtained from whole blood. CDR3 region: CASSPALAGNEQYF. In nucleotides, the CDR3 is TGCGCCAGCAGTCCCGCCCTAGCGGGAAACGAGCAGTACTTC.